The 21 T cell receptor beta chains below were found in one sample sequenced in a study of T cell repertoires in cytomegalovirus infection. Via MiXCR, TCRdb re-called the reads, giving one row per CDR3 protein. The sample lists some 590,000 distinct CDR3 sequences; roughly 43% were seen once. Their target antigens are unknown. This material consisted of cultured PBMCs, taken from culture after CMV antigen stimulation. These receptors originate from a human donor in good health (CMV status not recorded). Some clones in this sample may be carry-over from other donors' samples.

J is TRBJ2-1 and V is TRBV12-3 or TRBV12-4; tentatively, D is TRBD1 or TRBD2 (5 bases each). The CDR3 is made up of 14 amino acids. Trimming took 3 bases from V and 7 from J, leaving 13 bases between them. The DNA of the CDR3 is TGTGCCAGCAGTTTTGGGGACGGACGAAATGAGCAGTTCTTC. It translates to CASSFGDGRNEQFF.

The V call is TRBV18, the J call TRBJ1-1; D is unresolved. The germline gives CDR1 KGHSH, CDR2 LQKENI. The CDR3 runs 17 residues. Trimming cost V 1 base and J 1 base, with 16 bases left between them. CDR3 sequence reads: CASSPRPGQTQNTEAFF. CDR3 DNA: TGTGCCAGCTCACCACGCCCGGGTCAGACACAGAACACTGAAGCTTTCTTT.

The genes are TRBV5-4 and TRBJ1-1; D is possibly TRBD1 (6 bases). This CDR3 is built from 14 residues. Germline V lookup: CDR1 SGHNT, CDR2 YYREEE (reference sequence). V gave up 7 bases and J gave up 3 bases, with 16 bases separating them. CDR3 region: CASYRGQRDTEAFF. The DNA of the CDR3 is TGTGCCAGCTACCGCGGACAGAGGGACACTGAAGCTTTCTTT. The entire variable domain, with the rest obtained from reference TRBV5-4 and TRBJ1-1, is as follows: ETGVTQSPTHLIKTRGQQVTLRCSSQSGHNTVSWYQQALGQGPQFIFQYYREEENGRGNFPPRFSGLQFPNYSSELNVNALELDDSALYLCASYRGQRDTEAFFGQGTRLTVV.

The V call is TRBV7-6, the J call TRBJ2-2; 10 nucleotides agree with TRBD1. Germline CDR1 reads SGHVS; CDR2 reads FNYEAQ. Losses at the gene ends were 5 bases for V and 8 bases for J; bases not matched to a gene: 5. This CDR3 comprises 14 residues. CDR3 protein: CASSDRGRPGELFF. The CDR3, as DNA: TGTGCCAGCAGCGACAGGGGGCGCCCGGGGGAGCTGTTTTTT.

The sample holds a few counts of this clonotype. V usage is TRBV11-1 and J usage is TRBJ2-3; D call uncertain. The V end lost 7 bases, the J end lost 2 bases, and 13 bases lay between the germline ends. Germline-derived CDR1 and CDR2 are SGHAT and FQDESV (reference sequence). The CDR3 totals 14 residues. CDR3 sequence (DNA): TGTGCCAGCACAGAGAGTCATAACACAGATACGCAGTATTTT. It translates to CASTESHNTDTQYF.

The J gene is TRBJ1-6, the V gene TRBV12-3 or TRBV12-4; D possibly corresponds to TRBD1 (5 bases). This CDR3 is built from 15 residues. Trimming removed 6 bases from V and 12 bases from J, with 21 bases in between. CDR3 amino acids: CASSKVRGIREPLHF. The CDR3, as DNA: TGTGCCAGCAGCAAAGTCCGGGGAATCAGGGAACCCCTCCACTTT.

The chain is built from TRBV18 and TRBJ2-2; no definite D call. In germline, CDR1 is KGHSH, CDR2 LQKENI. The germline V and J ends were trimmed by 2 bases and 0 bases, with 16 bases remaining between them. The CDR3 loop spans 18 amino acids. The CDR3 reads CASSPFRPVSANTGELFF. The CDR3 DNA follows: TGTGCCAGCTCACCATTCAGACCGGTCTCAGCGAACACCGGGGAGCTGTTTTTT.

J is TRBJ2-1 and V is TRBV7-2; 12 bases map to TRBD2. Unmatched junction bases numbered 13, after V lost 4 bases and J lost 12 bases. CDR1 and CDR2 from the germline V gene are SGHTA and FQGNSA. The CDR3 is made up of 16 amino acids. As DNA, the CDR3 is TGTGCCAGCAGCTCCACGGCTAGCGGGAGGGAATGGGGGCAGTTCTTC. Its protein product is CASSSTASGREWGQFF.

The chain couples TRBV7-2 to TRBJ1-5, with D unresolved. Trimming left V 4 bases short and J 4 bases short, with 11 bases between. CDR1 and CDR2 from the germline V gene are SGHTA and FQGNSA. The CDR3 loop spans 14 amino acids. DNA for the CDR3: TGTGCCAGCAGCTCCTCCCCTACTAATCAGCCCCAGCATTTT. This gives the protein CASSSSPTNQPQHF.

In this sample, this clonotype turned up a few times. The rearrangement joins TRBV12-3 or TRBV12-4 to TRBJ2-2; TRBD2 is a possible D gene (5 bases). The CDR3 covers 18 residues. V was shortened by 6 bases and J by 0 bases, with 20 bases between the two germline ends. The CDR3 sequence: CASRRNGVVFSNTGELFF. The CDR3 nucleotides are TGTGCCAGCAGGCGCAACGGGGTTGTATTTTCGAACACCGGGGAGCTGTTTTTT.

This rearrangement joins TRBV4-2 to TRBJ2-3; D tentatively reads TRBD1 or TRBD2 (5 bases each). V lost 6 bases, J lost 4 bases, and 17 bases lay in between. Germline V CDR1 and CDR2: LGHNA, YNFKEQ. The CDR3 has 15 amino acids. CDR3: CASSLGAGSADTQYF. The CDR3 DNA sequence: TGTGCCAGCAGTCTCGGGGCGGGCAGCGCAGATACGCAGTATTTT.

This clonotype was counted many times. The genes are TRBV7-2 and TRBJ1-2; D remains ambiguous. The CDR3 is 13 amino acids. With 3 bases removed from V and 4 bases from J, the gap between germline ends came to 9 bases. From germline, CDR1 is SGHTA and CDR2 FQGNSA. The CDR3 DNA sequence: TGTGCCAGCAGCTTCAGCCGGGGCTATGGCTACACCTTC. This sequence encodes CASSFSRGYGYTF.

This clonotype has more than one count but fewer than ten. The rearrangement joins TRBV2 to TRBJ1-1; D gene unclear. The CDR3 spans 13 residues. Germline loops: CDR1 SNHLY, CDR2 FYNNEI. Trimming removed 6 bases at V and 4 bases at J, with 12 bases between. Here the CDR3 reads CASRGLWSTEAFF. In DNA, the CDR3 is TGTGCCAGCAGAGGACTGTGGTCCACTGAAGCTTTCTTT. Full variable domain (rest looked up from reference TRBV2 and TRBJ1-1): EPEVTQTPSHQVTQMGQEVILRCVPISNHLYFYWYRQILGQKVEFLVSFYNNEISEKSEIFDDQFSVERPDGSNFTLKIRSTKLEDSAMYFCASRGLWSTEAFFGQGTRLTVV.

In its sample, this clonotype was seen once. CDR3 in amino acids: CASSELLAGGPYEQYF. The CDR3 nucleotides read TGTGCCAGCAGTGAATTACTAGCGGGAGGTCCATACGAGCAGTACTTC. The genes are TRBV2 and TRBJ2-7; TRBD2 matches at 12 bases. V was pared by 2 bases and J by 4 bases, with 6 bases of the junction left unmatched. The CDR3 extends over 16 amino acids. Germline V lookup: CDR1 SNHLY, CDR2 FYNNEI.

This chain uses TRBV14 with TRBJ2-7, with a weak D call TRBD1 (5 bases). Germline CDR1 and CDR2: SGHDN and FVKESK. V lost 1 base to trimming and J lost 3 bases, with 13 bases between them. The CDR3 is 15 amino acids. The CDR3 region is CASSQGTGPGYEQYF. In DNA form, the CDR3 reads TGTGCCAGCAGCCAAGGAACAGGCCCAGGCTACGAGCAGTACTTC.

The chain couples TRBV4-2 to TRBJ2-3; 8 nucleotides agree with TRBD2. The CDR3 is 14 amino acids. The junction had 0 bases not matched to a gene; V was cut back by 0 bases and J by 4 bases. Per germline, CDR1 LGHNA and CDR2 YNFKEQ. CDR3 DNA: TGTGCCAGCAGCCAAGACGGGGGGGCAGATACGCAGTATTTT. Residues: CASSQDGGADTQYF.

This chain joins TRBV6-1 and TRBJ1-5; 8 bases match TRBD1. V lost 6 bases and J lost 7; bases outside the gene matches: 5. CDR3 length equals 13 residues. Germline V gene lookup returns CDR1 MNHNS and CDR2 SASEGT. The CDR3 is CASRGQVRQPQHF. As DNA, the CDR3 is TGTGCCAGCAGGGGACAGGTCCGACAGCCCCAGCATTTT.

This chain uses TRBV6-8 with TRBJ2-4; 9 bases are a match to TRBD2. Germline assignment: CDR1 MNHGY and CDR2 SAAAGT. The CDR3 contains 15 residues. The V gene end was trimmed by 4 bases and the J gene end by 7 bases; junction bases not matched to a gene: 8. The CDR3 nucleotides read TGTGCCAGCAGTTTCGGCGCGGGGGGGGGGAACATTCAGTACTTC. It specifies CASSFGAGGGNIQYF.

The rearrangement links TRBV20-1 to TRBJ2-6; D unclear. The germline V and J ends were trimmed by 0 bases and 1 base, with 4 bases remaining between them. The CDR3 contains 14 residues. CDR1 and CDR2 (germline): DFQATT, SNEGSKA (reference sequence). CDR3 amino acids: CSARDRSGANVLTF. The CDR3 bases are TGCAGTGCTAGAGACCGGTCTGGGGCCAACGTCCTGACTTTC.

The CDR3 protein is CASSEQLAGWYEQYF. The CDR3 region has the DNA TGTGCCAGCAGTGAACAGTTAGCAGGTTGGTACGAGCAGTACTTC. The rearrangement joins TRBV6-1 to TRBJ2-7; D remains ambiguous. Trimming cost V 2 bases and J 4 bases, with 15 bases left between them. CDR3 length: 15 residues. Germline loops: CDR1 MNHNS, CDR2 SASEGT.

This clonotype has just a few counts. The chain employs TRBV28 and TRBJ2-7, with D unresolved. Germline CDR1 MDHEN, CDR2 SYDVKM. The CDR3 has 14 amino acids. The V gene lost 6 bases and the J gene lost 9 bases, with 21 bases spanning the gap. The CDR3 reads CASRHTTAARAQYF. CDR3 nucleotide sequence: TGTGCCAGCAGGCATACCACTGCGGCTCGGGCGCAGTACTTC.